Presented here are 9 T cell receptor beta chains from one specimen sequenced in a study of human T cells and chemical hapten exposure (dated by TCRdb to about 2021). The method behind the library was RACE. Sequencing was performed on a NextSeq 500. The raw public data were reprocessed by TCRdb itself: fastp quality trimming at Q25, MiXCR clonotype calling, in-frame beta chains only. Entries are consolidated by CDR3 protein sequence, retaining the most common genes and DNA. The sample profile shows hundreds of thousands of distinct CDR3 sequences; just under 6.5% of them were found once. The top ten hold approximately 5.4% of the sample. The time point label for this specimen denotes: patch test 2, 6 weeks after DPC sensitization. Reading the label with the study, this specimen's treatment or condition is: therapeutic diphenylcyclopropenone sensitization with weekly scalp DPC. The material sequenced was whole blood, taken in connection with sensitization to the hapten diphenylcyclopropenone (DPC). The receptor source for this set is a young woman with alopecia areata. Some clones in this sample may be carry-over from other donors' samples.

This clonotype was seen repeatedly, ten times or more. The chain joins TRBV14 to TRBJ1-1; no clear D. From germline, CDR1 is SGHDN and CDR2 FVKESK. This CDR3 has 14 residues. V lost 0 bases and J lost 0, with 5 bases in between. This chain's CDR3 is CASSQEILNTEAFF. The CDR3 DNA is TGTGCCAGCAGCCAAGAGATCCTGAACACTGAAGCTTTCTTT.

This clonotype was counted ten times or more. This chain connects TRBV29-1 to TRBJ2-1; D unresolved. CDR1 is SQVTM, CDR2 ANQGSEA, per germline. CDR3 length equals 14 residues. Deletions cut 7 bases from V and 0 bases from J, with 13 bases between. The CDR3 DNA reads TGCAGCGGGTCCTCCAGGAGCTCCTACAATGAGCAGTTCTTC. Amino acid sequence: CSGSSRSSYNEQFF.

This clonotype was found many times. The chain recombines TRBV6-5 with TRBJ1-1, with D perhaps matching TRBD1 (6 bases). The CDR3 spans 14 residues. V lost 7 bases to trimming and J lost 5 bases, with 17 bases between them. Germline loops: CDR1 MNHEY, CDR2 SVGAGI. The chain's CDR3 is CASKLQQGKTEAFF. The CDR3 region has the DNA TGTGCCAGCAAATTGCAACAGGGAAAGACTGAAGCTTTCTTT.

In its sample, this clonotype was seen many times. J is TRBJ2-1 and V is TRBV6-2 or TRBV6-3; weak D call: TRBD2 (6 bases). Per germline, CDR1 MNHEY and CDR2 SVGEGT. The V and J ends lost 7 bases and 7 bases respectively, with 17 bases between them. The CDR3 sequence is 14 residues long. The CDR3 DNA reads TGTGCCAGCATCCTGGGGGGTTTAAGGAATGAGCAGTTCTTC. Residues: CASILGGLRNEQFF.

This clonotype was observed many times. The chain combines TRBV18 with TRBJ1-5; perhaps TRBD1 as D (5 bases). The V gene lost 4 bases and the J gene lost 2 bases, with 15 bases spanning the gap. CDR3 length: 16 residues. Germline V gene lookup returns CDR1 KGHSH and CDR2 LQKENI. CDR3 in DNA: TGTGCCAGCTCACGAGACGCAGGGCTCGGCAATCAGCCCCAGCATTTT. The encoded protein is CASSRDAGLGNQPQHF. Complete variable domain (other parts from reference TRBV18 and TRBJ1-5): NAGVMQNPRHLVRRRGQEARLRCSPMKGHSHVYWYRQLPEEGLKFMVYLQKENIIDESGMPKERFSAEFPKEGPSILRIQQVVRGDSAAYFCASSRDAGLGNQPQHFGDGTRLSIL.

At least ten counts were recorded for this clonotype. This sequence joins TRBV7-2 and TRBJ2-1, with TRBD1 identical over 9 bases. The CDR3 contains 15 residues. CDR1 and CDR2 (germline): SGHTA, FQGNSA. V gave up 4 bases and J gave up 4 bases; unmatched junction bases: 5. CDR3 coding DNA: TGTGCCAGCAGCTCTAGACAGGGGGGGTACAATGAGCAGTTCTTC. Protein: CASSSRQGGYNEQFF.

The rearrangement uses TRBV6-5 and TRBJ2-2; TRBD1 matches 7 bases. From germline, CDR1 is MNHEY and CDR2 SVGAGI. V dropped 6 bases and J dropped 4; count of bases not matched to a gene: 8. CDR3 length equals 15 residues. CDR3: CASSRQGPTTGELFF. In nucleotides, the CDR3 is TGTGCCAGCAGCCGACAGGGCCCAACCACCGGGGAGCTGTTTTTT.

CDR3 nucleotide sequence: TGTGCCAGCAGTATACAGGGTCAGCCCCAGCATTTT. This codes for CASSIQGQPQHF. V is TRBV6-5 and J is TRBJ1-5; a possible D gene is TRBD1 (6 bases). Germline CDR1 MNHEY, CDR2 SVGAGI. The CDR3 covers 12 residues. The V end lost 5 bases, the J end lost 6 bases, and 8 bases lay between the germline ends.

The chain joins TRBV6-6 to TRBJ2-5; D gene uncertain. From germline, CDR1 is MNHNY and CDR2 SVGAGI (reference sequence). This CDR3 has 15 amino acids. The ends were cut back, 3 bases at V and 0 bases at J, with 11 bases in the middle. CDR3 nucleotide sequence: TGTGCCAGCAGTTATTTTCGCAGCGACCAAGAGACCCAGTACTTC. Protein product: CASSYFRSDQETQYF.